This T cell receptor (beta chain) was sequenced in a study of neurological immune-mediated disorders (dated by TCRdb to the late 2010s). In terms of the full investigation: Among the roughly 35 multiple sclerosis patients, relapsing-remitting MS accounted for around 30 and secondary progressive MS accounted for 3. Alongside PBMC samples, the set of approximately 100 TCR-beta libraries contained longitudinal samples, technical triplicates, and paired CD4+ and CD8+ T-cell subsets that had been sorted. The cohort included 68 subjects: roughly 15 with HAM/TSP, around 34 with multiple sclerosis, and some 20 healthy controls. Using UMI-based sequencing, the study compared peripheral blood TCR-beta repertoires from patients with HTLV-I-associated myelopathy (HAM/TSP), patients with multiple sclerosis, and healthy controls.

cDNA was synthesized by template-switch 5'RACE using a primer carrying a 10-nucleotide random unique molecular identifier by which each TCR transcript was tagged. Each sequencing run produced over 160 million TCR-beta sequences covering 15-18 subjects. The RNeasy kit was used to extract total RNA. The KAPA Real-time Library Amplification kit was used to amplify TCR-beta VDJ regions with primers for the TCR constant region and the 5'RACE anchor. Sample indexes and Illumina adaptors were added in a first PCR, and a second PCR then increased library yield. The roughly 650 bp TCR product was size-selected on a 2% E-gel SizeSelection system after Ampure bead purification. Before pooling, library quality was assessed on a Bioanalyzer, concentration was determined with Qubit, and library quantification was performed with the Kapa Library Quantification kit. An Illumina HiSeq 2500 sequenced the libraries paired-end 2 x 150 bp. To increase sequence diversity, roughly 23-30% phiX was spiked into each library pool. The original methods were these. The quality-filtered reads were processed with the UMI-based MiGEC pipeline, whose error correction step removed more than 80% of the raw TCR sequences. VDJ genes were aligned to IMGT germline references, and each clonotype was defined by a unique CDR3 amino acid sequence together with V-J genes. Clonal expansion, Shannon diversity and CDR3 relatedness (CalcPairwiseDistances, ClusterSamples) were evaluated with VDJtools, and phylogenetic trees were built with CLCbio workbench. A clone was classed as expanded if it had 8 or more unique UMIs, a cutoff based on coefficient-of-variation modelling across technical triplicates. Using fastp at Q25 and MiXCR, TCRdb reprocessed the public reads and kept productive beta chains. CDR3 protein duplicates are merged, each entry listing the most common genes and DNA. Here the V and J calls rest on TCRdb's processing, not on the authors' analysis. Across this sample there are some 60,000 distinct CDR3 sequences, with over 3.5% seen only once. The top ten clonotypes cover under 2.5% of the sample.

This clonotype has a count of ten or more. The antigen it binds to is not known. Per-nucleotide qualities are absent, and no much larger clonotype sits a single base away. Results and caveats for the whole study, not just this receptor: TCR clonal expansion was greatest in HAM/TSP patients and smallest in MS patients, who ranked below even healthy controls. In a phylogenetic analysis, the repertoires of 18 out of 34 MS patients fell into a single cluster of related CDR3 sequences, pointing to a possible signature at the repertoire level. No identical CDR3 amino acid sequences were shared among expanded clones across subjects, suggesting private TCR-beta repertoires in all groups. No association of the MS cluster with clinical or MRI features was observed, and the need for larger cohorts was stated by the authors.

CDR1 GTSNPN and CDR2 SVGIG are derived from the germline V gene (reference sequence). Ends trimmed: V by 3 bases, J by 6 bases; bases unmatched to a gene: 6. The CDR3 contains 15 residues, cysteine and phenylalanine counted. Only CDR3 DNA is held: 45 bases, read in frame from base 1. For unsorted PBMC libraries, 2 million PBMCs were used after storage in RNAlater at -80 degrees C until RNA extraction. The multiple sclerosis patients were enrolled in a US clinical protocol that used magnetic resonance imaging to evaluate disease progression. Peripheral blood underwent Ficoll-Hypaque density gradient centrifugation to isolate PBMCs, which were then cryopreserved in liquid nitrogen.

The chain is assembled from TRBV30 and TRBJ2-3, with TRBD2 matching 13 junction bases. The TCR originated in a woman between 50 and 59 years old with multiple sclerosis. The sequencing sample was made of PBMCs. The DNA sequence is TGTGCCTGGAGCAGGACTAGCGGGAGCGGTGATACGCAGTATTTT. The resulting protein is CAWSRTSGSGDTQYF.